This T cell receptor (beta chain) was documented in a study of cytomegalovirus exposure and HLA in healthy donors. Whole-study context: Of all 400 or so donors who were genotyped, about 84% belonged to the Caucasian-associated ancestry cluster.

13 Jbeta primers and 60 Vbeta primers were used for the PCR. Assay: immunoSEQ multiplex PCR; the TCRdb copy retains only in-frame clones and omits some. In the table there are about 170,000 clones, 79% of which are singletons. The sequence was collected from a woman in her fifties or sixties in good health and CMV-seronegative. Sequenced material: PBMCs.

The CDR3 region is CSAHQGTGELFF. CDR3 sequence (DNA): TGCAGCGCCCACCAGGGGACCGGGGAGCTGTTTTTT. The chain uses TRBV29-1 and TRBJ2-2; perhaps TRBD1 as D (6 bases). CDR3 length: 12 residues. Trimming took off 7 bases at V and 5 bases at J, with 11 bases between the two ends. From germline, CDR1 is SQVTM and CDR2 ANQGSEA.